This paragraph reports one T cell receptor (beta chain). Unmatched junction bases numbered 4, after V lost 1 base and J lost 8 bases. The germline V gene encodes CDR1 SEHNR and CDR2 FQNEAQ (reference sequence). CDR3 size: 14 residues. The table came from immunoSEQ multiplex PCR; TCRdb's copy has only in-frame clones and leaves some out. The sample contains about 36,000 clones, around 94% of which appear only once. This entry is derived from a study of T cell changes during pregnancy in multiple sclerosis. The V and J genes are TRBV7-9 and TRBJ1-4; 7 nucleotides agree with TRBD1. The source material was PBMCs (not recorded whether the cells were cultured). The origin of this receptor is a female donor with multiple sclerosis, enrolled in a pregnancy study. The CDR3 bases are TGTGCCAGCAGCTTAGGACAGGGATGGGAAAAACTGTTTTTT. As protein: CASSLGQGWEKLFF.